What follows is one TCR beta chain and its context. The antigen is unknown. This sample is part of a study of T cell responses to AZD1222 COVID-19 vaccine. Regarding the study as a whole: Just six AZD1222 recipients tested seropositive at baseline.

TCRdb keeps only in-frame clones here, not all; method: immunoSEQ multiplex PCR. The profile covers just under 150,000 clones, with nearly 90% appearing a single time and roughly 5.2% taken by the ten largest. The TCR sequence derives from an adult who received the MenACWY meningococcal vaccine as a control. The sample in question was peripheral blood, obtained 28 days after the second dose of the MenACWY control vaccine.

CDR3 protein: CASSYGRDGYTF. CDR3 DNA sequence: TGTGCCAGCAGTTACGGAAGGGATGGCTACACCTTC. The chain joins TRBV6-5 to TRBJ1-2; no reliable D call. The CDR3 runs 12 residues. Looked up from germline, CDR1 is MNHEY and CDR2 is SVGAGI. Trimming shortened V by 2 bases and J by 6 bases, and 7 bases separated the two germline ends.